The 8 T cell receptor beta chains below all came from one sample that was sequenced in a study of blood T cell repertoires in COVID-19. Generated by immunoSEQ multiplex PCR, the TCRdb table keeps only in-frame clones and is missing some. In the table there are 180,000 or so clones, around four fifths of which are singletons. The sequencing input was PBMCs or T cells enriched from blood (not recorded which). All receptors come from a woman aged 50 to 60 in a cohort exposed to, infected with or recovered from COVID-19 (not recorded which).

This sequence joins TRBV5-1 and TRBJ1-1, with 8 bases that match TRBD1. This CDR3 region has 13 residues. Germline V gene lookup returns CDR1 SGHRS and CDR2 YFSETQ. Trimming removed 7 bases from V and 2 bases from J; junction bases left unmatched: 4. This CDR3 is CASLGQGNTEAFF. CDR3 nucleotides: TGCGCCAGCCTAGGACAGGGAAACACTGAAGCTTTCTTT. Supplemented by reference TRBV5-1 and TRBJ1-1, the full variable domain reads KAGVTQTPRYLIKTRGQQVTLSCSPISGHRSVSWYQQTPGQGLQFLFEYFSETQRNKGNFPGRFSGRQFSNSRSEMNVSTLELGDSALYLCASLGQGNTEAFFGQGTRLTVV.

The CDR3 sequence: CASSVSRVTDTQYF. The DNA of the CDR3 is TGTGCCAGCAGTGTTTCTAGAGTCACAGATACGCAGTATTTT. This chain uses TRBV2 with TRBJ2-3; D is undetermined. Trimming shortened V by 4 bases and J by 2 bases, and 10 bases separated the two germline ends. Germline CDR1 and CDR2: SNHLY and FYNNEI. The CDR3 is 14 residues long.

The genes are TRBV24-1 and TRBJ2-1, with 10 bases identical to TRBD1. Germline values: CDR1 KGHDR, CDR2 SFDVKD. This CDR3 has 18 amino acids. J gave up 0 bases and V 1 base, and 5 bases lay outside the gene matches. Here the CDR3 reads CATSDFPGQGSSYNEQFF. The CDR3 DNA is TGTGCCACCAGTGATTTCCCGGGACAGGGGAGCTCCTACAATGAGCAGTTCTTC.

The V and J genes are TRBV18 and TRBJ1-3, with D possibly TRBD1 on 5 matching bases. The CDR3 extends over 17 amino acids. Germline values: CDR1 KGHSH, CDR2 LQKENI. Trimming pared 0 bases from V and 3 bases from J, leaving 15 bases between. As DNA, the CDR3 is TGTGCCAGCTCACCACCGGGGAAGACAGACGTTGGAAACACCATATATTTT. Its protein is CASSPPGKTDVGNTIYF. Variable domain in full (rest from reference TRBV18 and TRBJ1-3): NAGVMQNPRHLVRRRGQEARLRCSPMKGHSHVYWYRQLPEEGLKFMVYLQKENIIDESGMPKERFSAEFPKEGPSILRIQQVVRGDSAAYFCASSPPGKTDVGNTIYFGEGSWLTVV.

This sequence joins TRBV6-4 and TRBJ2-2, with D unclear. Trimming pared 5 bases from V and 5 bases from J, leaving 9 bases between. Per germline, CDR1 MRHNA and CDR2 SNTAGT. The length of the CDR3 is 13 residues. CDR3 sequence: CASSPTPTGELFF. In DNA form, the CDR3 reads TGTGCCAGCAGTCCCACTCCGACCGGGGAGCTGTTTTTT.

The chain uses TRBV21-1 and TRBJ1-1. TRBV21-1 counts as a pseudogene. This CDR3 has 15 amino acids. CDR3 protein: CASSKATGKHTEAFF. The CDR3 DNA is TGTGCCAGCAGCAAAGCCACGGGAAAGCACACTGAAGCTTTCTTT.

This chain links TRBV7-2 with TRBJ2-5; D possibly corresponds to TRBD1 (6 bases). This CDR3 contains 14 residues. Trimming took 5 bases from V and 5 from J, leaving 15 bases between them. Germline CDR1 is SGHTA and CDR2 is FQGNSA. CDR3 sequence: CASSGRGQHETQYF. In nucleotides, the CDR3 is TGTGCCAGCAGCGGCAGGGGCCAGCACGAGACCCAGTACTTC.

The rearrangement joins TRBV9 to TRBJ2-3, with a weak D call TRBD1 (6 bases). Germline V gives CDR1 SGDLS, CDR2 YYNGEE. There are 15 residues in the CDR3. The ends were cut back, 0 bases at V and 2 bases at J, with 10 bases in the middle. Here the CDR3 reads CASSVGGGITDTQYF. CDR3 DNA: TGTGCCAGCAGCGTAGGAGGGGGAATCACAGATACGCAGTATTTT.